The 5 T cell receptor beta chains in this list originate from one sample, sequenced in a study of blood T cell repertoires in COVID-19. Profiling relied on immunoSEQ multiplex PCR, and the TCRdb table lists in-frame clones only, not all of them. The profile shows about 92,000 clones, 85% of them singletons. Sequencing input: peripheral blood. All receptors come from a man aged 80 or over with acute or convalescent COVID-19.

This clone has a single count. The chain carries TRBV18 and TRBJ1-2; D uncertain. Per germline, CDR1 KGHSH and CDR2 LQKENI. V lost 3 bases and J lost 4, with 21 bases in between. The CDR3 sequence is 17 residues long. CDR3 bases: TGTGCCAGCTCACCTCGCCCCCTCAGATCCTTTCCCTATGGCTACACCTTC. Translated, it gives CASSPRPLRSFPYGYTF.

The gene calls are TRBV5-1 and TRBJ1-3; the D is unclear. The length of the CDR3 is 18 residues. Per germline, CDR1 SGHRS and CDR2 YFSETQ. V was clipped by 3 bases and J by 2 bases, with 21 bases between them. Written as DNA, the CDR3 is TGCGCCAGCAGCTCCCTCTTCACTACTACTGATACTGGAAACACCATATATTTT. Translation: CASSSLFTTTDTGNTIYF.

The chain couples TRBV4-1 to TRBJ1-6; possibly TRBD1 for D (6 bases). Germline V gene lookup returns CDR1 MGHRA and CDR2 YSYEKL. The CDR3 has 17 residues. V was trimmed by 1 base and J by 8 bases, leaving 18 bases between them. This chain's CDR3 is CASSQVRSGGRYSPLHF. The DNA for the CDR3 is TGCGCCAGCAGCCAAGTACGATCGGGGGGCAGATATTCACCCCTCCACTTT.

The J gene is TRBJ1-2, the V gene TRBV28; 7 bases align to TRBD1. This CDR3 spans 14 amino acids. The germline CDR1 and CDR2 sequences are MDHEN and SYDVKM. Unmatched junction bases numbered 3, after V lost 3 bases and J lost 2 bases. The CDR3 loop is CASSLDRPNYGYTF. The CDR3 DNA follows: TGTGCCAGCAGTTTGGACAGGCCAAACTATGGCTACACCTTC.

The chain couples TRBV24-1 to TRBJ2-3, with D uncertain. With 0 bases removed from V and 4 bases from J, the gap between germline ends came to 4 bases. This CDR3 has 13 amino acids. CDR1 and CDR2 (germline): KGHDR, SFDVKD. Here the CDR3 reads CATSDLRPDTQYF. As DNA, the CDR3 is TGTGCCACCAGTGATTTGCGTCCAGATACGCAGTATTTT.